What follows are 8 T cell receptor beta chains derived from one specimen sequenced in a study of identical twins. From the 5' RACE reads, TCRdb called clonotypes with MiXCR, one entry per CDR3 protein. The sample includes fewer than 350,000 distinct CDR3 sequences, 6.5% to 9.5% of them seen just once. The same sample was also studied in work on yellow fever vaccine responses in identical twins.

The sequenced material came from memory (CD45RO+) T cells sorted from blood. These receptors were collected from a woman between 18 and 29 years old in good health.

This clonotype was detected ten times or more. The chain carries TRBV29-1 and TRBJ2-5, with a weak D call TRBD1 (6 bases). The germline gives CDR1 SQVTM, CDR2 ANQGSEA. The V end lost 7 bases, the J end lost 0 bases, and 15 bases lay between the germline ends. The CDR3 consists of 14 residues. The CDR3 nucleotides read TGCAGCGGCCACCCAGAGGGGGACCAAGAGACCCAGTACTTC. It yields the protein CSGHPEGDQETQYF.

This clonotype was counted a few times. The V gene is TRBV5-6, the J gene TRBJ1-1; no definite D call. Per germline, CDR1 SGHDT and CDR2 YYEEEE. CDR3 length: 14 amino acids. V lost 0 bases and J 0 bases, leaving 6 bases between the germline ends. The CDR3 coding sequence is TGTGCCAGCAGCTTGGGACCGATGAACACTGAAGCTTTCTTT. Its protein is CASSLGPMNTEAFF.

This clonotype was recorded many times. This rearrangement joins TRBV5-5 to TRBJ2-1, with 11 bases that match TRBD2. The V gene's germline CDR1 is SGHKS and CDR2 YYEKEE (reference sequence). This CDR3 has 18 amino acids. Trimming removed 2 bases from V and 2 bases from J; junction bases left unmatched: 9. Written as DNA, the CDR3 is TGTGCCAGCAGCTTTTGGGGGGCTAGCGGGAGGACCTACAATGAGCAGTTCTTC. Amino acids: CASSFWGASGRTYNEQFF.

This clonotype showed up many times. This chain links TRBV5-1 with TRBJ2-3; 7 bases are a match to TRBD1. The CDR3 extends over 14 amino acids. V lost 3 bases and J lost 4; bases outside the gene matches: 5. CDR1 and CDR2 from the germline V gene are SGHRS and YFSETQ. The CDR3 loop is CASSSGTEADTQYF. CDR3 DNA: TGCGCCAGCAGCTCCGGGACAGAAGCAGATACGCAGTATTTT.

The V gene is TRBV7-3, the J gene TRBJ2-5; D is ambiguous. The CDR3 consists of 12 residues. The V end was cut by 5 bases, the J end by 5 bases, with 9 bases between. From germline, CDR1 is SGHTA and CDR2 FQGTGA. The CDR3 here is CASSENSETQYF. Written as DNA, the CDR3 is TGTGCCAGCAGCGAGAATTCGGAGACCCAGTACTTC.

This clonotype turned up a few times. This chain uses TRBV2 with TRBJ1-2, with 9 bases lining up with TRBD1. This CDR3 comprises 13 residues. Trimming at V came to 7 bases and at J to 3 bases, leaving 3 bases not matched to a gene. Germline V lookup: CDR1 SNHLY, CDR2 FYNNEI. The CDR3 sequence is CASTDRGYYGYTF. CDR3 nucleotide sequence: TGTGCCAGCACGGACAGGGGCTACTATGGCTACACCTTC.

This clonotype was detected ten times or more. The rearrangement joins TRBV5-6 to TRBJ2-7; D is ambiguous. The CDR3 totals 13 residues. V lost 4 bases, J lost 3 bases, and 11 bases lay in between. The V gene's germline CDR1 is SGHDT and CDR2 YYEEEE. The CDR3 nucleotides read TGTGCCAGCAGCACGGACGTGAGCTACGAGCAGTACTTC. Translated: CASSTDVSYEQYF.

This clonotype was seen more than once but under ten times. CDR3 bases: TGTGCCAGTAGTATAACAGGGGGAGCCGGGGAGCTGTTTTTT. It specifies CASSITGGAGELFF. This chain uses TRBV19 with TRBJ2-2; 8 nucleotides agree with TRBD1. Germline V CDR1 and CDR2: LNHDA, SQIVND (reference sequence). The CDR3 has 14 amino acids. The V and J ends lost 2 bases and 6 bases, in that order; junction bases with no gene match: 2.